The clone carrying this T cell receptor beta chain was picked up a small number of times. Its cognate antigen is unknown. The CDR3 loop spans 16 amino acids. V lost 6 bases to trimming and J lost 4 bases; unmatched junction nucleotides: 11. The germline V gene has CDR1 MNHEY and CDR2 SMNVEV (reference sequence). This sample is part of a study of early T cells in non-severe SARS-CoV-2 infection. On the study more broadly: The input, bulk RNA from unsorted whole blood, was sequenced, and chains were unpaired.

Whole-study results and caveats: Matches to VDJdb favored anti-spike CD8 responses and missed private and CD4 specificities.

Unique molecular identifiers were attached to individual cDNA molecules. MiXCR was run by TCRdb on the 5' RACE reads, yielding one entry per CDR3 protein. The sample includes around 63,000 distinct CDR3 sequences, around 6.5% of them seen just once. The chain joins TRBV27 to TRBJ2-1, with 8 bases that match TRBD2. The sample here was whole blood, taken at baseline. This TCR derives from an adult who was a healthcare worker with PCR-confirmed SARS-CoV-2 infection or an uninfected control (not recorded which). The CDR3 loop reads CASSPTSVYRYNEQFF. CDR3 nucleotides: TGTGCCAGCAGCCCGACTAGCGTATACCGGTACAATGAGCAGTTCTTC.